These T cell receptor beta chains were read from a single sample in a study of T cell responses to AZD1222 COVID-19 vaccine. Sequencing was performed with immunoSEQ multiplex PCR; in TCRdb, only in-frame clones are kept and a portion is missing. The table includes roughly 130,000 clones, 80% to 95% detected once. Sequenced here: peripheral blood, sampled on day 0 of AZD1222 vaccination. The receptor set was obtained from an adult in good health. The CDR3 runs from the conserved cysteine through the conserved F or W. D genes are given only for firm matches.

>TRBJ2-7|TRBD1|TRBV12-5
CASGWTGGGEQYF
>TRBJ1-6|NA|TRBV7-2
CASSTNRLINSPLHF
>TRBJ1-6|NA|TRBV18
CASSPEGESPLHF
>TRBJ2-1|TRBD2|TRBV5-1
CASSLELTSGGHGGQFF
>TRBJ1-5|TRBD1|TRBV5-5
CASSLGTGQGTNQPQHF
>TRBJ1-2|NA|TRBV2
CASSNQGMDGYTF
>TRBJ2-4|TRBD1|TRBV2
CASSGDSANIQYF
>TRBJ1-5|NA|TRBV28
CASSSTTVGQPQHF
>TRBJ1-2|NA|TRBV18
CASSPPEGWDGYTF
>TRBJ1-1|NA|TRBV9
CASSVEAQQAGYTEAFF
>TRBJ1-2|NA|TRBV19
CASSMANRANYGYTF
>TRBJ1-2|NA|TRBV21-1
CASQRRQYYGYTF
>TRBJ1-3|NA|TRBV5-4
CASSLDGLSGNTIYF
>TRBJ2-7|TRBD1|TRBV5-8
CASWAGQGFYEQYF
>TRBJ2-3|TRBD2|TRBV5-1
CASSSDRGGPTDTQYF
>TRBJ1-1|NA|TRBV12-3/TRBV12-4
CASSSSPLWSAFF
>TRBJ2-7|NA|TRBV5-4
CASSRQGYHEQYF
>TRBJ1-5|NA|TRBV4-1
CASSQGFSGHNQPQHF
>TRBJ2-1|NA|TRBV7-2
CASSSQTSYNEQFF
>TRBJ1-4|NA|TRBV20-1
CSASRGASLGKLFF
>TRBJ2-7|NA|TRBV9
CASSVDGGDEQYF
>TRBJ1-1|NA|TRBV11-2
CASSWGPAGAFF
>TRBJ2-2|TRBD2|TRBV7-2
CASSPVAGTNTGELFF
>TRBJ2-7|TRBD2|TRBV5-1
CASSLEASGRRYEQYF
>TRBJ1-2|NA|TRBV4-1
CASSLTVTGGERNYGYTF
>TRBJ1-4|TRBD1|TRBV5-4
CASSPGLGGAANEKLFF
>TRBJ2-7|NA|TRBV19
CASSMGLSAYEQYF
>TRBJ1-1|TRBD1|TRBV2
CASSGNRGHTEAFF
>TRBJ1-6|NA|TRBV21-1
CASSKAYSEGSNSPLHF